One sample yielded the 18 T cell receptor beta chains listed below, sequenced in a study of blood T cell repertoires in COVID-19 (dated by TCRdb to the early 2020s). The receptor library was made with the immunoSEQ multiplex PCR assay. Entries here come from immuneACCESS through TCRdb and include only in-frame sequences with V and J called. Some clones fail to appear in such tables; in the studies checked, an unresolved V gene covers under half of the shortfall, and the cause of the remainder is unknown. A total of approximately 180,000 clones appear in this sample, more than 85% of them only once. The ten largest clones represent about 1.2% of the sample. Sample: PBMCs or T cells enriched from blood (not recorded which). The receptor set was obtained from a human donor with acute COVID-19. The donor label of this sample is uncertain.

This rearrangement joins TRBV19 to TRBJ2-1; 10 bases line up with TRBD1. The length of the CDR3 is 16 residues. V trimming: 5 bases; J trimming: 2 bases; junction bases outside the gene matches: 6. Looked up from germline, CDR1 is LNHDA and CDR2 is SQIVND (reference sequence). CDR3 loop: CASSVADRGPYNEQFF. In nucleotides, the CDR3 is TGTGCCAGTAGTGTGGCCGACAGGGGGCCCTACAATGAGCAGTTCTTC.

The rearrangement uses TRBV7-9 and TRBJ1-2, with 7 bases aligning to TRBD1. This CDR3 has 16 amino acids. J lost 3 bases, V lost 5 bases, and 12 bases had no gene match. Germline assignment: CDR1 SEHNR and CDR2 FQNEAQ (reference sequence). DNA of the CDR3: TGTGCCAGCAGCAACCGGGACAGTCGTGGGGACTATGGCTACACCTTC. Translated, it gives CASSNRDSRGDYGYTF.

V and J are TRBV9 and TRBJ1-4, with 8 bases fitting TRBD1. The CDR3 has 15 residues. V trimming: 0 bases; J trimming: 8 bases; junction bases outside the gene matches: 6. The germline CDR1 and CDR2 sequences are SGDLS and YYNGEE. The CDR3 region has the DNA TGTGCCAGCAGCGTAGGCAGGGGGCAGGGGGAAAAACTGTTTTTT. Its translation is CASSVGRGQGEKLFF.

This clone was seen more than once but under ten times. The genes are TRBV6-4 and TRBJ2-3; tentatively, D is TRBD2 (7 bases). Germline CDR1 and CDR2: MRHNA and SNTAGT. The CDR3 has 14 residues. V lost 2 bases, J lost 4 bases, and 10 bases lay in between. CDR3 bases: TGTGCCAGCAGTGACGGGGGGGCGTCAGATACGCAGTATTTT. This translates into CASSDGGASDTQYF.

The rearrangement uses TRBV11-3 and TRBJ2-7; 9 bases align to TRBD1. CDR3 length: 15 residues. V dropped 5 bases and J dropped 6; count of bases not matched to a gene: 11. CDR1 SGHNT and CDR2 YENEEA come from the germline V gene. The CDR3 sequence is CASSPAETGGAEQYF. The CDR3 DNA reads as TGTGCCAGCAGCCCGGCCGAGACAGGGGGAGCCGAGCAGTACTTC. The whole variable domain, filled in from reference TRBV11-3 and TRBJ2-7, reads EAGVVQSPRYKIIEKKQPVAFWCNPISGHNTLYWYLQNLGQGPELLIRYENEEAVDDSQLPKDRFSAERLKGVDSTLKIQPAELGDSAVYLCASSPAETGGAEQYFGPGTRLTVT.

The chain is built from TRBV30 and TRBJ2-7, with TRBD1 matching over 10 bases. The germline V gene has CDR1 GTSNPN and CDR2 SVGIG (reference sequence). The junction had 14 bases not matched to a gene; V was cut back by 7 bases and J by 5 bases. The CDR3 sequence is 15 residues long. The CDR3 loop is CAYDPTGTGVHEQYF. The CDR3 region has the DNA TGTGCCTATGACCCTACCGGGACAGGGGTCCACGAGCAGTACTTC. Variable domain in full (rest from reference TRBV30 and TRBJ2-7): SQTIHQWPATLVQPVGSPLSLECTVEGTSNPNLYWYRQAAGRGLQLLFYSVGIGQISSEVPQNLSASRPQDRQFILSSKKLLLSDSGFYLCAYDPTGTGVHEQYFGPGTRLTVT.

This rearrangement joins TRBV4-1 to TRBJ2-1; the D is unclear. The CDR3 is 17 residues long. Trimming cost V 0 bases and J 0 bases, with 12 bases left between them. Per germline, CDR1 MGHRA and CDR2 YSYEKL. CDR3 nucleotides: TGCGCCAGCAGCCAAGATGAGAGTGAAAGCTCCTACAATGAGCAGTTCTTC. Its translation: CASSQDESESSYNEQFF.

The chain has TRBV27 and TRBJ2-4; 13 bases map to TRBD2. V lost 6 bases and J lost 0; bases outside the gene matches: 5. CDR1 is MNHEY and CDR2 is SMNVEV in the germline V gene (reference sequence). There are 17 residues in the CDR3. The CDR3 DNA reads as TGTGCCAGCAGGGGACTAGCGGGGACCCTAGCCAAAAACATTCAGTACTTC. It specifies CASRGLAGTLAKNIQYF.

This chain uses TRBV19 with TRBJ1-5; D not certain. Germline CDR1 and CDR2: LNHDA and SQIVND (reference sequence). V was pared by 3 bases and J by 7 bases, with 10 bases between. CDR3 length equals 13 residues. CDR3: CASSMEGLQPQHF. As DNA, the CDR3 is TGTGCCAGTAGTATGGAGGGTTTGCAGCCCCAGCATTTT.

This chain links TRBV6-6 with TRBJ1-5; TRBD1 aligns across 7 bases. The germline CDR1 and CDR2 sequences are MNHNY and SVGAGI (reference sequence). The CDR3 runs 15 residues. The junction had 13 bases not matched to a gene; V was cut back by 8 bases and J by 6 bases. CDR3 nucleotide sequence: TGTGCCAGCCCCGACGGGGACAGCCCCCCTCAGCCCCAGCATTTT. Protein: CASPDGDSPPQPQHF.

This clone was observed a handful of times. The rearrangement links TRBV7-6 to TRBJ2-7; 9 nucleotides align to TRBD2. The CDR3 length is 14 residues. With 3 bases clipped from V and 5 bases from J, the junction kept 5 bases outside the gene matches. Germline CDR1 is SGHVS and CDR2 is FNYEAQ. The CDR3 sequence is CASSLRGGLDEQYF. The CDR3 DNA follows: TGTGCCAGCAGCTTGCGGGGGGGCCTCGACGAGCAGTACTTC.

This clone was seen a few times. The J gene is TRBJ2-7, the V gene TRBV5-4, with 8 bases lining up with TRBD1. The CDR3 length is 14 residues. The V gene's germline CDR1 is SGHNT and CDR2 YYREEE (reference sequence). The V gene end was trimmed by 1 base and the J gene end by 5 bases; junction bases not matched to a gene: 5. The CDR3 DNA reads TGTGCCAGCAGCTTGCCAGGGGGCTTAGACGAGCAGTACTTC. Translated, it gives CASSLPGGLDEQYF.

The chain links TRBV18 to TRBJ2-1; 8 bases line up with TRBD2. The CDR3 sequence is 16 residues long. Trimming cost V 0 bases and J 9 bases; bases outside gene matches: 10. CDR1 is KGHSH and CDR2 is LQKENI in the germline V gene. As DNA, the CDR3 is TGTGCCAGCTCACCACCGGGACCGGGGGGGCTAAGTGAGCAGTTCTTC. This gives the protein CASSPPGPGGLSEQFF.

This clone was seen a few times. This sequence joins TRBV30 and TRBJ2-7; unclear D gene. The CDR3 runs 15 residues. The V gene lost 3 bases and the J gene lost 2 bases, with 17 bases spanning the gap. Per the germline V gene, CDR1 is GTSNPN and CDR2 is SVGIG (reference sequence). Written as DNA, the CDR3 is TGTGCCTGGAGGGTAGGTGCAGGCCATGCCTACGAGCAGTACTTC. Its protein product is CAWRVGAGHAYEQYF. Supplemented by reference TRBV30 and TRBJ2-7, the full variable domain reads SQTIHQWPATLVQPVGSPLSLECTVEGTSNPNLYWYRQAAGRGLQLLFYSVGIGQISSEVPQNLSASRPQDRQFILSSKKLLLSDSGFYLCAWRVGAGHAYEQYFGPGTRLTVT.

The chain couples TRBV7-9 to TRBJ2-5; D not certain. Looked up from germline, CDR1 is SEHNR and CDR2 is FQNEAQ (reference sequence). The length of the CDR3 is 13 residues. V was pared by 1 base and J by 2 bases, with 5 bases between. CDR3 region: CASSLERQETQYF. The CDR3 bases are TGTGCCAGCAGCTTAGAGCGACAAGAGACCCAGTACTTC. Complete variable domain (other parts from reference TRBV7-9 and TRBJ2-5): DTGVSQNPRHKITKRGQNVTFRCDPISEHNRLYWYRQTLGQGPEFLTYFQNEAQLEKSRLLSDRFSAERPKGSFSTLEIQRTEQGDSAMYLCASSLERQETQYFGPGTRLLVL.

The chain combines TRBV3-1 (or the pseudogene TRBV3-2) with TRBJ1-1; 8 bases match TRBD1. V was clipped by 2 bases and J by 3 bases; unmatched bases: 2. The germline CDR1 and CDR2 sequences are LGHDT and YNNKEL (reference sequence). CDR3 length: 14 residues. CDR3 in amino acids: CASSQQQGDTEAFF. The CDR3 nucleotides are TGTGCCAGCAGCCAACAACAGGGGGACACTGAAGCTTTCTTT.

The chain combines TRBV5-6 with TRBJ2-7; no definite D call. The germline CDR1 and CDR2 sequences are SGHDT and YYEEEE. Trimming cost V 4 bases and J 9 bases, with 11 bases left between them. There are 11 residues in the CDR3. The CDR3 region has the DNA TGTGCCAGCAGCCGAGCATCCGGGCAGTACTTC. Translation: CASSRASGQYF.

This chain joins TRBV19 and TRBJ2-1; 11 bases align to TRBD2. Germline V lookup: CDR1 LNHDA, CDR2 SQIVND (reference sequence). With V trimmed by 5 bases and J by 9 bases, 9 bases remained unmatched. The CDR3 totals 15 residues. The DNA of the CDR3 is TGTGCCAGTAGTTCCCGGGGTAGCGGGGGGGGTGAGCAGTTCTTC. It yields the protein CASSSRGSGGGEQFF.